The clone carrying this T cell receptor beta chain was seen only once. The data were obtained in a study of PD-1 and CTLA-4 blockade in melanoma. The CDR3 sequence is 16 residues long. Looked up from germline, CDR1 is SNHLY and CDR2 is FYNNEI. Trimming removed 4 bases from V and 2 bases from J, with 12 bases in between. Assay used: immunoSEQ multiplex PCR; TCRdb lists only in-frame clones, some missing. Among about 16,000 clones listed, about 70% were seen once. The material sequenced was CD8+ T cells from peripheral blood, taken from a patient given anti-PD-1 treatment. The clonotype was recovered from a human donor with melanoma. The chain has TRBV2 and TRBJ1-6; D gene ambiguous. CDR3 region: CASSVTGDTYNSPLHF. DNA of the CDR3: TGTGCCAGCAGTGTGACCGGAGACACCTATAATTCACCCCTCCACTTT.